This TCR beta chain is from a study of blood T cell repertoires in COVID-19. In the study overall: Sources were T cells, B-cell-depleted T cells, or PBMCs; the material itself was cDNA or gDNA.

The germline V and J ends were trimmed by 2 bases and 0 bases, with 4 bases remaining between them. This CDR3 has 13 residues. Germline assignment: CDR1 SGHNT and CDR2 YENEEA. Assay used: immunoSEQ multiplex PCR; TCRdb lists only in-frame clones, some missing. The sample has about 190,000 clones, 80% to 90% seen once. The rearrangement joins TRBV11-3 to TRBJ1-1; D is unresolved. The clonotype comes from an elderly woman with COVID-19, enrolled during active disease. Source material: peripheral blood. DNA of the CDR3: TGTGCCAGCAGCTTATCAATGAACACTGAAGCTTTCTTT. Protein product: CASSLSMNTEAFF. Full variable domain (missing parts from reference TRBV11-3 and TRBJ1-1): EAGVVQSPRYKIIEKKQPVAFWCNPISGHNTLYWYLQNLGQGPELLIRYENEEAVDDSQLPKDRFSAERLKGVDSTLKIQPAELGDSAVYLCASSLSMNTEAFFGQGTRLTVV.